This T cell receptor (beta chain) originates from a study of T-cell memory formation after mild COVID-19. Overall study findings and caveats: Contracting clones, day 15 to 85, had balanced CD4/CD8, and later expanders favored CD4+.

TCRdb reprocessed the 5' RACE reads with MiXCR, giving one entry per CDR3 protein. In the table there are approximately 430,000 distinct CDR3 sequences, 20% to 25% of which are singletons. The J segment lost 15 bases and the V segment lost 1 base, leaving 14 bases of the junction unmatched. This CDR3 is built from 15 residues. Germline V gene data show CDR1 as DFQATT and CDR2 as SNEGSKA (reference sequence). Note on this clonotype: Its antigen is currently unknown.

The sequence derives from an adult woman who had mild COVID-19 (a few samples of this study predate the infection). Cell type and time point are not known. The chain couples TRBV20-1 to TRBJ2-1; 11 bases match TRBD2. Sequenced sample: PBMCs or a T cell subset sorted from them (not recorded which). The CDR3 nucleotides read TGCAGTGCTAGAGCCTCGGGACTAGCGGAGATGAGTCGGTTCTTC. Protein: CSARASGLAEMSRFF.